This T cell receptor (beta chain) was found in a study of blood T cell repertoires in COVID-19. Across the whole study: Samples of COVID-19 (acute and convalescent) were obtained from the United States, Italy and Spain. Sources were T cells, B-cell-depleted T cells, or PBMCs; the material itself was cDNA or gDNA.

Original processing methods: Quantification of nucleated cells was approximated via reference gene primer amplification. Sequencing used immunoSEQ multiplex PCR; TCRdb keeps in-frame clones, though not all of them. Clone size and the V and J calls come from that table; the DNA yielded D and trimming. The profile shows 150,000 to 200,000 clones, about 80% of them singletons. Trimming cost V 0 bases and J 0 bases; bases outside gene matches: 2. This CDR3 comprises 16 residues. Germline loops: CDR1 SGHNT, CDR2 YENEEA. The receptor was isolated from a human donor with acute or convalescent COVID-19. The donor label of this sample is uncertain. Sequencing input: peripheral blood. V gene TRBV11-3 combines with J gene TRBJ2-1; 7 bases match TRBD2. Written as DNA, the CDR3 is TGTGCCAGCAGCTTAGAGGGCGGGAGCTCCTACAATGAGCAGTTCTTC. Protein product: CASSLEGGSSYNEQFF.